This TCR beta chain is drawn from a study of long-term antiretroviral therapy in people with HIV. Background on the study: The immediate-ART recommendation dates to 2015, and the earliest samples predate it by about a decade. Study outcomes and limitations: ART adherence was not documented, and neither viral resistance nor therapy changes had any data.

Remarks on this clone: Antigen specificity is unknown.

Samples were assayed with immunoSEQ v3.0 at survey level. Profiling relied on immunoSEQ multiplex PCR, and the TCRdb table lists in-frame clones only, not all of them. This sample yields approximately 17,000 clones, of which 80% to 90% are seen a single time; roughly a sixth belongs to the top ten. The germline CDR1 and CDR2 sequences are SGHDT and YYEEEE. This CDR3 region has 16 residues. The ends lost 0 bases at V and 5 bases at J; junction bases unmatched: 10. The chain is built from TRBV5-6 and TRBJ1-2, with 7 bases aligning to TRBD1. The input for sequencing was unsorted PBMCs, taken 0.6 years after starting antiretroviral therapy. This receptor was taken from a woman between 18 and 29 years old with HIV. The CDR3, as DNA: TGTGCCAGCAGCTTGGAGTTCGCAGGGACAGAGTATGGCTACACCTTC. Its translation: CASSLEFAGTEYGYTF.